Only one count was recorded for the clone carrying this T cell receptor (beta chain). Its antigen is as yet unknown. These data come from a study of shared clonotypes between healthy human individuals. Study findings and constraints: The small donor group covered limited genetic and exposure diversity.

Germline loops: CDR1 ENHRY, CDR2 SYGVKD. CDR3 size: 20 residues. Trimming removed 0 bases from V and 0 bases from J, with 18 bases in between. The data were produced by immunoSEQ multiplex PCR, yet TCRdb's version contains in-frame clones alone and is incomplete. The sample lists 2 million to 2.5 million clones; under 95% were seen once. Adult Caucasians living in Nashville, Tennessee made up all of the donors. The sequence derives from a man aged 18 to 35 in good health. Some clones in this sample may be carry-over from other donors' samples. Material for sequencing was naive CD4+ T cells from PBMCs. Subset denoted: CD45RA+ positively selected. The chain recombines TRBV10-3 with TRBJ2-6; D remains ambiguous. CDR3 amino acids: CAISESSQPQHSSGANVLTF. The DNA of the CDR3 is TGTGCCATCAGTGAGTCTAGCCAGCCCCAACATAGCTCTGGGGCCAACGTCCTGACTTTC.